These 18 T cell receptor beta chains share one sample of origin, sequenced in a study of siplizumab effects on memory and regulatory T cells. Produced via immunoSEQ multiplex PCR; TCRdb's table is partial and in-frame only. The sample records 99,000 or so clones, roughly 94% being singletons. The sample was non-Treg CD4+ T cells sorted from blood. Every receptor here comes from a human donor in good health.

The genes are TRBV4-2 and TRBJ2-5, with TRBD2 matching 7 bases. CDR1 is LGHNA and CDR2 is YNFKEQ in the germline V gene. V was clipped by 4 bases and J by 11 bases; unmatched bases: 13. This CDR3 contains 14 residues. The CDR3 is CASSPGTNADGQYF. The CDR3 DNA follows: TGTGCCAGCAGCCCCGGGACTAACGCCGACGGGCAGTACTTC.

The chain is built from TRBV7-2 and TRBJ2-2; D unclear. V shed 2 bases and J shed 2 bases, with 12 bases lying between them. Per the germline V gene, CDR1 is SGHTA and CDR2 is FQGNSA. There are 16 residues in the CDR3. CDR3 coding DNA: TGTGCCAGCAGCTTAATTTGGCGCTTAAACACCGGGGAGCTGTTTTTT. It translates to CASSLIWRLNTGELFF.

The chain uses TRBV5-6 and TRBJ1-4; TRBD1 is a possible D gene (6 bases). Germline V gene lookup returns CDR1 SGHDT and CDR2 YYEEEE. This CDR3 contains 19 residues. Deletions cut 4 bases from V and 2 bases from J, with 24 bases between. CDR3 in DNA: TGTGCCAGCAGCACCACGATAAAACGGGGGCGAGGCACTAATGAAAAACTGTTTTTT. Translated: CASSTTIKRGRGTNEKLFF.

The rearrangement uses TRBV9 and TRBJ1-4, with 9 nucleotides matching TRBD1. CDR3 length: 16 residues. The germline gives CDR1 SGDLS, CDR2 YYNGEE. J was trimmed by 6 bases and V by 2 bases; bases with no gene match: 8. DNA for the CDR3: TGTGCCAGCAGCGTTGGGACAGGGTCAAGTCATGAAAAACTGTTTTTT. Amino acids: CASSVGTGSSHEKLFF.

The genes are TRBV13 and TRBJ2-7; D not resolved. CDR1 PRHDT and CDR2 FYEKMQ come from the germline V gene (reference sequence). The CDR3 is 12 residues long. With 2 bases removed from V and 1 base from J, the gap between germline ends came to 3 bases. The CDR3 DNA is TGTGCCAGCAGCTTAAAGTCCTACGAGCAGTACTTC. This gives the protein CASSLKSYEQYF.

Written as DNA, the CDR3 is TGTGCCAGCAGTTCGCCACTAGCGGGGGTCTACGAGCAGTACTTC. It encodes CASSSPLAGVYEQYF. The V gene is TRBV27, the J gene TRBJ2-7, with 11 bases identical to TRBD2. The V and J ends lost 4 bases and 3 bases, in that order; junction bases with no gene match: 5. Germline CDR1 MNHEY, CDR2 SMNVEV (reference sequence). The CDR3 sequence is 15 residues long.

The chain has TRBV18 and TRBJ2-1; D perhaps matches TRBD1 (6 bases). From germline, CDR1 is KGHSH and CDR2 LQKENI. V lost 0 bases, J lost 4 bases, and 13 bases lay in between. The CDR3 is 16 residues long. The CDR3 coding sequence is TGTGCCAGCTCACCACCGCTTACAGGGTGGTACAATGAGCAGTTCTTC. Translated, it gives CASSPPLTGWYNEQFF. Combining the CDR3 with reference TRBV18 and TRBJ2-1 gives the whole variable domain NAGVMQNPRHLVRRRGQEARLRCSPMKGHSHVYWYRQLPEEGLKFMVYLQKENIIDESGMPKERFSAEFPKEGPSILRIQQVVRGDSAAYFCASSPPLTGWYNEQFFGPGTRLTVL.

V is TRBV14 and J is TRBJ2-1, with D perhaps given as TRBD1 or TRBD2 (5 bases each). The germline gives CDR1 SGHDN, CDR2 FVKESK. This CDR3 spans 15 amino acids. Trimming took off 2 bases at V and 4 bases at J, with 12 bases between the two ends. The CDR3 DNA reads TGTGCCAGCAGCCAATCAGGGCGGGTTTACAATGAGCAGTTCTTC. It translates to CASSQSGRVYNEQFF.

V usage is TRBV2 and J usage is TRBJ2-5, with D uncertain. CDR3 length equals 8 residues. Per the germline V gene, CDR1 is SNHLY and CDR2 is FYNNEI. V was cut by 8 bases and J by 7 bases, with 2 bases left in between. The CDR3 here is CASSTQYF. CDR3 in DNA: TGTGCCAGCTCGACCCAGTACTTC.

The CDR3 loop is CASSQDWGQVPYEQYF. CDR3 in DNA: TGTGCCAGCAGCCAAGATTGGGGGCAGGTACCCTACGAGCAGTACTTC. The rearrangement uses TRBV14 and TRBJ2-7; D might be TRBD1 (6 bases). Trimming removed 0 bases at V and 2 bases at J, with 14 bases between. Germline V gives CDR1 SGHDN, CDR2 FVKESK. The CDR3 spans 16 residues.

The chain combines TRBV19 with TRBJ2-6; D remains ambiguous. In germline, CDR1 is LNHDA, CDR2 SQIVND (reference sequence). The CDR3 is made up of 16 amino acids. V was shortened by 7 bases and J by 1 base, with 14 bases between the two germline ends. The CDR3 sequence: CASKVNPKSGANVLTF. The CDR3 nucleotides are TGTGCCAGTAAGGTCAACCCCAAGTCTGGGGCCAACGTCCTGACTTTC.

The chain has TRBV27 and TRBJ2-2, with D unclear. Germline V gene sequence: CDR1 MNHEY, CDR2 SMNVEV (reference sequence). CDR3 length equals 16 residues. Trimming took off 5 bases at V and 6 bases at J, with 19 bases between the two ends. CDR3 bases: TGTGCCAGCAGTAGCTTGATGAGTTATTCGGCCGGGGAGCTGTTTTTT. Translation: CASSSLMSYSAGELFF.

CDR3 in amino acids: CASGEGVLDNEQFF. CDR3 coding DNA: TGTGCCAGCGGGGAGGGAGTTTTGGACAATGAGCAGTTCTTC. V and J are TRBV28 and TRBJ2-1, with TRBD2 matching 7 bases. This CDR3 is built from 14 residues. Unmatched junction bases numbered 9, after V lost 8 bases and J lost 5 bases. Per the germline V gene, CDR1 is MDHEN and CDR2 is SYDVKM.

This sequence joins TRBV6-1 and TRBJ2-2, with 7 nucleotides matching TRBD2. V lost 4 bases, J lost 1 base, and 6 bases stayed unmatched. Per germline, CDR1 MNHNS and CDR2 SASEGT. CDR3 length: 16 amino acids. DNA for the CDR3: TGTGCCAGCAGTGGGGAGGGAGCAAGGAACACCGGGGAGCTGTTTTTT. Encoded protein: CASSGEGARNTGELFF.

The CDR3 protein is CASSLGGRVKNIQYF. DNA of the CDR3: TGTGCCAGCAGTTTGGGGGGCAGGGTCAAAAACATTCAGTACTTC. The V call is TRBV28, the J call TRBJ2-4; possibly TRBD1 or TRBD2 for D (6 bases each). The CDR3 loop spans 15 amino acids. The V end lost 3 bases, the J end lost 3 bases, and 12 bases lay between the germline ends. CDR1 and CDR2 (germline): MDHEN, SYDVKM.

The chain carries TRBV11-2 and TRBJ2-1, with D perhaps assigned TRBD1 or TRBD2 (5 bases each). CDR1 is SGHAT, CDR2 FQNNGV, per germline. V gave up 8 bases and J gave up 9 bases, with 20 bases separating them. The CDR3 contains 14 residues. Here the CDR3 DNA reads TGTGCCAGCGCAGGGACCCTCGGATTCGCTGAGCAGTTCTTC. This codes for CASAGTLGFAEQFF.

The chain recombines TRBV19 with TRBJ1-1; the match to TRBD1 covers 10 bases. The CDR3 sequence is 11 residues long. Germline V gene sequence: CDR1 LNHDA, CDR2 SQIVND (reference sequence). This CDR3 is CGATGGGKAFF. For the CDR3, the DNA is TGTGGCGCGACAGGGGGCGGAAAAGCTTTCTTT.

J is TRBJ1-6 and V is TRBV21-1. TRBV21-1 is reported as a pseudogene. The CDR3 is 14 amino acids. This CDR3 is CASSKEGNYSPLHF. DNA for the CDR3: TGTGCCAGCAGCAAAGAAGGCAACTATTCACCCCTCCACTTT.